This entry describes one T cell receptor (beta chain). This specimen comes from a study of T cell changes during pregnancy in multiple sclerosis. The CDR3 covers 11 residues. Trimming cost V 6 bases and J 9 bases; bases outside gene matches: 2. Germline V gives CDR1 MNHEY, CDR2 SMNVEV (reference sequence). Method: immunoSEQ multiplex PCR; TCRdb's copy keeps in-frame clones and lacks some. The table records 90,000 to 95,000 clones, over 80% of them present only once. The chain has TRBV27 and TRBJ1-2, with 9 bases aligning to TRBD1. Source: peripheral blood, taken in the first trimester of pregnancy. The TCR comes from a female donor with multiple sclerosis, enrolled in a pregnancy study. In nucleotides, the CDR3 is TGTGCCAGCAGAGACAGGGGGAGCTACACCTTC. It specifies CASRDRGSYTF.